The following is a T cell receptor beta chain sequence with its context. This clonotype was observed many times. Its antigen specificity is not known. Per-nucleotide qualities are absent, and no much larger clonotype sits a single base away. The CDR3 goes from the cysteine to the phenylalanine over 14 residues. The retained sequence is limited to the CDR3, 42 bases, with the frame set at the first base. Sequences SGHVS (CDR1) and FQNEAQ (CDR2) are obtained from the germline V gene. Trimming costs V 5 bases and J 4 bases, and their ends lie 14 bases apart. This record belongs to a study of early T cells in non-severe SARS-CoV-2 infection listed by TCRdb under 2021. For the wider study: Because TCR sequencing was done on bulk RNA from unsorted whole blood, the alpha and beta chains could not be paired. The paper as a whole reports these results and caveats: VDJdb matching was skewed toward anti-spike CD8 responses, so virus-specific expansions were likely underestimated and private and CD4 specificities were missed.

The library came from 5' RACE. The data were produced on a NextSeq 500. To correct for sequencing error and PCR bias, the TCR library protocol tagged individual cDNA molecules with unique molecular identifiers. Sequencing covered both TCR alpha and beta chains, and within each sample the abundances of alpha and beta sequences were tightly co-correlated. The source study handled its data this way. V gene, J gene and CDR3 annotation of TCR sequences was performed with Decombinator V4. TCRs were defined as expanded if a significant change between any two time points was detected under a Poisson model with p below 0.0001. Abundances of TCRs were expressed as counts per million after normalisation to the total number of TCRs sequenced in each sample. TRAV1-2 paired with TRAJ12, TRAJ20 or TRAJ33 defined MAIT TCRs, while TRAV10 paired with TRAJ18 defined iNKT TCRs. A search of VDJdb, accessed on 1 November 2021, was run for TCRs annotated to CMV, EBV and SARS-CoV-2, with TCRs annotated for multiple antigens excluded. The raw public data were reprocessed by TCRdb itself: fastp quality trimming at Q25, MiXCR clonotype calling, in-frame beta chains only. A single entry per CDR3 protein holds the most common genes and DNA from its merged rows. TCRdb, not the original authors, processed these V and J calls. This sample gives some 76,000 distinct CDR3 sequences in total; about 13% of them show up just once. The ten largest clonotypes hold around 15% of the sample.

The study was a case-control design nested within a healthcare worker cohort in London, UK, with weekly nasopharyngeal swab PCR tests and blood sampling. Healthcare workers were recruited between 23 and 31 March 2020, during the week of the UK lockdown, and were followed weekly for up to roughly 15 weeks. Specimen: whole blood. This clonotype was sampled from an adult who was a healthcare worker with PCR-confirmed SARS-CoV-2 infection or an uninfected control (not recorded which). The chain was built from TRBV7-8 and TRBJ1-2, with TRBD1 perhaps the D gene, on 6 matching bases. The sequenced DNA: TGTGCCAGCAGCCCAACACAGGGCCGCTATGGCTACACCTTC. This encodes CASSPTQGRYGYTF. This CDR3, with the reference TRBV7-8 and TRBJ1-2 proteins standing in past its ends, gives the full variable domain GAGVSQSPRYKVAKRGQDVALRCDPISGHVSLFWYQQALGQGPEFLTYFQNEAQLDKSGLPSDRFFAERPEGSVSTLKIQRTQQEDSAVYLCASSPTQGRYGYTFGSGTRLTVV.